This TCR beta chain is from a study of spatial heterogeneity in lung cancer. The CDR3 consists of 13 residues. CDR1 and CDR2 from the germline V gene are MNHEY and SVGAGI. V gave up 1 base and J gave up 5 bases, with 8 bases separating them. Every TCR cDNA molecule bore a unique molecular identifier. TCRdb redid the calling of the 5' RACE reads with MiXCR, one entry per CDR3 protein. The data contain some 44,000 distinct CDR3 sequences, roughly 13% of them singletons. Only a few counts were recorded for this clonotype. The antigen is not known. General observations from the study: Circulating ubiquitous expanded tumor TCRs were observed more frequently at resection than at follow-up.

Time point given: sample taken at primary tumor resection. Whole RNA was taken from tumor, nontumor lung or frozen PBMC; it was then sequenced unsorted. Sequences were derived from PBMCs, sampled at surgery. This chain uses TRBV6-5 with TRBJ1-1; no clear D. The receptor was derived from a male donor with early-stage non-small cell lung cancer. The DNA of the CDR3 is TGTGCCAGCAGTTACTTATTAGGAACTGAAGCTTTCTTT. Its protein is CASSYLLGTEAFF.